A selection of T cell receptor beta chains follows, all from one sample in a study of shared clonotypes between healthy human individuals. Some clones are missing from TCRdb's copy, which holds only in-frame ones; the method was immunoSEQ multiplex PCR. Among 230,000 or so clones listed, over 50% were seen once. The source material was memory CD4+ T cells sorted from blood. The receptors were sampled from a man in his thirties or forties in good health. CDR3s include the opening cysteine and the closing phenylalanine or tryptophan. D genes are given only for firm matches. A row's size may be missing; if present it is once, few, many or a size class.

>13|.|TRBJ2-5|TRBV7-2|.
CASSLERGETQYF
TGTGCCAGCAGCTTAGAAAGAGGGGAGACCCAGTACTTC
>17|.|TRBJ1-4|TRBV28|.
CASSFRQYYYPNEKLFF
TGTGCCAGCAGTTTCCGGCAGTACTATTACCCTAATGAAAAACTGTTTTTT
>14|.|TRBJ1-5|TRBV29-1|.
CSVGLGSSNQPQHF
TGCAGCGTTGGCTTGGGTTCTAGCAATCAGCCCCAGCATTTT
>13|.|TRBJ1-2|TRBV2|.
CASSEGVDYGYTF
TGTGCCAGCAGTGAAGGGGTAGACTATGGCTACACCTTC
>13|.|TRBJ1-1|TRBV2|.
CASSLGINTEAFF
TGTGCCAGCAGTTTGGGGATTAACACTGAAGCTTTCTTT
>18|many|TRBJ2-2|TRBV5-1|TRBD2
CASSLEGAAGGPSGELFF
TGCGCCAGCAGCTTGGAGGGTGCGGCGGGAGGGCCATCCGGGGAGCTGTTTTTT
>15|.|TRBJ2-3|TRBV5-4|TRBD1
CASSLDRGPSDTQYF
TGTGCCAGCAGCTTGGACAGGGGGCCGTCGGATACGCAGTATTTT
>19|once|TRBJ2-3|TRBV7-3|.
CASSLVVITKNWGTDTQYF
TGTGCCAGCAGCTTAGTGGTCATAACGAAGAATTGGGGGACAGATACGCAGTATTTT
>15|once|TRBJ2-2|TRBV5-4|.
CASSLDLSNTGELFF
TGTGCCAGCAGCTTGGACCTTTCCAACACCGGGGAGCTGTTTTTT
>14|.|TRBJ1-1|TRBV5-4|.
CASSRDTMNTEAFF
TGTGCCAGCAGCCGAGACACCATGAACACTGAAGCTTTCTTT
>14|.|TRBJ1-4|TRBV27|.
CASSLGGLDEKLFF
TGTGCCAGCAGTTTGGGGGGTCTGGATGAAAAACTGTTTTTT
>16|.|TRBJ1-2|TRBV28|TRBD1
CASSLLYQGYRGGYTF
TGTGCCAGCAGTTTACTGTATCAGGGTTACAGGGGCGGCTACACCTTC
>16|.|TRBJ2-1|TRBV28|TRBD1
CASSSTEKTGYNEQFF
TGTGCCAGCAGTTCGACCGAAAAGACAGGGTACAATGAGCAGTTCTTC
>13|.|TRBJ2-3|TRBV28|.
CASLGSDTDTQYF
TGTGCCAGCTTAGGGTCCGACACAGATACGCAGTATTTT